What follows are 8 T cell receptor beta chains derived from one specimen sequenced in a study of T cell responses to AZD1222 COVID-19 vaccine. Sequencing used immunoSEQ multiplex PCR; TCRdb keeps in-frame clones, though not all of them. Of 45,000 to 70,000 clones listed, more than 80% are singletons. The sequenced sample was peripheral blood, obtained 28 days after the second AZD1222 dose. The source is an adult who received the AZD1222 COVID-19 vaccine.

The V and J genes are TRBV4-3 and TRBJ1-4; D gene uncertain. Trimming cost V 4 bases and J 0 bases, with 12 bases left between them. The V gene's germline CDR1 is LGHNA and CDR2 YSLEER. The CDR3 is made up of 16 amino acids. The CDR3 sequence is CASSRSDGATNEKLFF. CDR3 nucleotides: TGCGCCAGCAGCCGCTCTGACGGTGCAACTAATGAAAAACTGTTTTTT.

This sequence joins TRBV9 and TRBJ2-1; 10 positions match TRBD2. With V trimmed by 5 bases and J by 7 bases, 9 bases remained unmatched. The CDR3 covers 15 residues. Per the germline V gene, CDR1 is SGDLS and CDR2 is YYNGEE. This CDR3 reads CASSLSGRQYNEQFF. The CDR3 coding sequence is TGTGCCAGCAGTCTTAGCGGGAGGCAGTATAATGAGCAGTTCTTC.

The genes are TRBV3-1 (or the pseudogene TRBV3-2) and TRBJ2-1; the D gene is possibly TRBD2 (5 bases). The CDR3 is 14 residues long. V lost 0 bases to trimming and J lost 2 bases, with 5 bases between them. CDR1 and CDR2 (germline): LGHDT, YNNKEL (reference sequence). The CDR3 here is CASSQDGTYNEQFF. The CDR3 coding sequence is TGTGCCAGCAGCCAAGACGGGACCTACAATGAGCAGTTCTTC.

By sample share, this clone is medium-sized (0.01 to 0.1%). The chain joins TRBV7-9 to TRBJ2-2; TRBD1 matches 12 bases. Germline V gene sequence: CDR1 SEHNR, CDR2 FQNEAQ (reference sequence). This CDR3 contains 17 residues. J lost 3 bases, V lost 5 bases, and 7 bases had no gene match. Here the CDR3 reads CASSLGTGGKYTGELFF. In DNA, the CDR3 is TGTGCCAGCAGCCTAGGGACAGGGGGCAAATACACCGGGGAGCTGTTTTTT. The full variable domain, in which reference TRBV7-9 and TRBJ2-2 provide the parts outside the CDR3, is DTGVSQNPRHKITKRGQNVTFRCDPISEHNRLYWYRQTLGQGPEFLTYFQNEAQLEKSRLLSDRFSAERPKGSFSTLEIQRTEQGDSAMYLCASSLGTGGKYTGELFFGEGSRLTVL.

The chain is built from TRBV4-1 and TRBJ2-7; D might be TRBD2 (5 bases). Per germline, CDR1 MGHRA and CDR2 YSYEKL. V lost 3 bases and J lost 2, with 11 bases in between. The CDR3 has 14 amino acids. DNA for the CDR3: TGCGCCAGCAGCCACCGGTCGGGAACCTACGAGCAGTACTTC. It specifies CASSHRSGTYEQYF.

This chain uses TRBV5-6 with TRBJ1-2; unclear D gene. Per the germline V gene, CDR1 is SGHDT and CDR2 is YYEEEE. CDR3 length: 15 amino acids. V lost 7 bases, J lost 2 bases, and 18 bases lay in between. CDR3 coding DNA: TGTGCCAGCTCGGAACCCCCGGGGTCGAACTATGGCTACACCTTC. It encodes CASSEPPGSNYGYTF.

The chain combines TRBV6-1 with TRBJ1-5; 8 nucleotides align to TRBD1. The CDR3 loop spans 15 amino acids. Per the germline V gene, CDR1 is MNHNS and CDR2 is SASEGT. Trimming cost V 2 bases and J 8 bases; bases outside gene matches: 8. Here the CDR3 reads CASSENSGGRKPQHF. The CDR3 nucleotides read TGTGCCAGCAGTGAAAACTCAGGGGGCAGAAAGCCCCAGCATTTT.

This chain links TRBV30 with TRBJ2-1; unclear D gene. CDR1 is GTSNPN and CDR2 is SVGIG in the germline V gene (reference sequence). The CDR3 runs to 14 residues. The germline V and J ends were trimmed by 1 base and 0 bases, with 7 bases remaining between them. The DNA for the CDR3 is TGTGCCTGGAGTGGAACGAGCTCCTACAATGAGCAGTTCTTC. It encodes CAWSGTSSYNEQFF.